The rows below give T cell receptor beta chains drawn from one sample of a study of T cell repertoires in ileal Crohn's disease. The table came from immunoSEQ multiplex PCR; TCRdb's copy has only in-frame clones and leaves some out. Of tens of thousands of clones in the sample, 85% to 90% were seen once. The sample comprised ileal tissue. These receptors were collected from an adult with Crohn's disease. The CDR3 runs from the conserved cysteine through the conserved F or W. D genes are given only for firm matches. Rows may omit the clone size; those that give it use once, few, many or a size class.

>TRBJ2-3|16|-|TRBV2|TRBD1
TGTGCCAGCAGCGCCTACCCCCGGGACAGAACAGATACGCAGTATTTT
CASSAYPRDRTDTQYF
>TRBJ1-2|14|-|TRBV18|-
TGTGCCAGCTCACCAGGGGGAGGTGACTATGGCTACACCTTC
CASSPGGGDYGYTF
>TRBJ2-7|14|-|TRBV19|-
TGTGCCAGTAGTGTGACGGAGGGGTCCTACGAGCAGTACTTC
CASSVTEGSYEQYF
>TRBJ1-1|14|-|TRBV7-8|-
TGTGCCAGCAGCTTATACAGGGTCGGCACTGAAGCTTTCTTT
CASSLYRVGTEAFF
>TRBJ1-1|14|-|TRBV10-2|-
TGCGCCAGCAGTGAGGACCCAGGGAACACTGAAGCTTTCTTT
CASSEDPGNTEAFF
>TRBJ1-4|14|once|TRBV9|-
TGTGCCAGCAGCGCCCGGACATTGGATGAAAAACTGTTTTTT
CASSARTLDEKLFF
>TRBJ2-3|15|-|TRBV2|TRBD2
TGTGCCAGCAGGGTGACTAGCGGTACCACAGATACGCAGTATTTT
CASRVTSGTTDTQYF
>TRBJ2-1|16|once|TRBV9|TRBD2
TGTGCCAGCAGCCCACAAGGGAGCGGGGGGTACAATGAGCAGTTCTTC
CASSPQGSGGYNEQFF
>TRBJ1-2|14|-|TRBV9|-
TGTGCCAGCAGCGTAGGGATAGGGGATACCGGCTACACCTTC
CASSVGIGDTGYTF
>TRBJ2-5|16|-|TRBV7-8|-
TGTGCCAGCAGCTTAAATTCTGACAGCCTTCAAGAGACCCAGTACTTC
CASSLNSDSLQETQYF
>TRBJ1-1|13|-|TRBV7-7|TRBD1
TGTGCCAGCAGCCCCCGGCAGGGGGCGGAAGCTTTCTTT
CASSPRQGAEAFF
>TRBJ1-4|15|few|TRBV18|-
TGTGCCAGCTCACCGAGACCGCTTTCGGGGGAAAAACTGTTTTTT
CASSPRPLSGEKLFF
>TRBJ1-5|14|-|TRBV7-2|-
TGTGCCAGCAGCTTATGGGGGGGCGGTCAGCCCCAGCATTTT
CASSLWGGGQPQHF
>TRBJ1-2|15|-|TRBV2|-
TGTGCCAGCAGTGAAGCGAACAAAATAAAGGGGCTATTCGCCTTC
CASSEANKIKGLFAF
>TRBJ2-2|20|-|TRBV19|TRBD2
TGTGCCAGTAGTACCGGGGGGCGGACTAGCGGGGGGCCGAACACCGGGGAGCTGTTTTTT
CASSTGGRTSGGPNTGELFF
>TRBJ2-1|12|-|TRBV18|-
TGTGCCAGCTCACCACCCCGGGTGGAGCAGTTCTTC
CASSPPRVEQFF
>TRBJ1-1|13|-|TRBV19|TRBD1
TGTGCCAGCGAACAGGGGGCGAACACTGAAGCTTTCTTT
CASEQGANTEAFF
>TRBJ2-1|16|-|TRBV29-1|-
TGCAGCGTTGAAGATCAAGGCGGGGCAGCATACAATGAGCAGTTCTTC
CSVEDQGGAAYNEQFF
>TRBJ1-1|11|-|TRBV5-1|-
TGCGCCAGCACGCAGGACACTGAAGCTTTCTTT
CASTQDTEAFF
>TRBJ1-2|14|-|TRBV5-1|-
TGCGCCAGCGTGAAAAGCTGGGGCCCCTATGGCTACACCTTC
CASVKSWGPYGYTF
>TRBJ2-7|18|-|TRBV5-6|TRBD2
TGTGCCAGCAGCTTGACCTTTTCGGCGGGAGGGTATGGCTACGAGCAGTACTTC
CASSLTFSAGGYGYEQYF